The clone carrying this T cell receptor (beta chain) was found many times. The antigen is not known. The junction and the germline gene differ at one end; a read error may be behind it. TCR beta CDR3 regions were amplified from RNA. The HTBI primer set served for first-round RT-PCR of the TCR CDR3. TCRdb analysed the multiplex PCR reads with MiXCR anew, one entry per CDR3 protein. The sample holds 400,000 to 500,000 distinct CDR3 sequences, roughly 14% seen once. These data belong to a study of T cells in Graves' hyperthyroidism and ophthalmopathy. Study-wide context: Pretreatment peripheral blood was obtained at initial diagnosis.

Findings and limits, study-wide: Stable hyperthyroidism and ophthalmopathy were separated using 13 V-J signatures.

Orbital computed tomography and thyroid ultrasound, together with serum TRAb and thyroxine and clinical symptoms, were used for diagnoses. Germline CDR1 is SGHRS and CDR2 is YFSETQ. The CDR3 consists of 11 residues. The chain carries TRBV5-1 and TRBJ1-1; the D is unclear. This receptor was identified in a woman aged 18-30 years with Graves' hyperthyroidism. The material sequenced was blood. The CDR3 spells CASSLDTEAFF. The CDR3 bases are TGTGCCAGCAGTTTAGACACTGAAGCTTTCTTT.